This T cell receptor (beta chain) was profiled in a study of OX40 agonist ivuxolimab in advanced cancers. Whole-study context: From about 23 to 85 years was the age range, with a mean of around 60 years, and about 83% were male. Partial response was recorded in three patients: one hepatocellular carcinoma and two cutaneous melanoma cases.

Clones were read by immunoSEQ multiplex PCR, and TCRdb kept only the in-frame ones, dropping some. The sample yields about 66,000 clones, under 90% seen once. Exclusion applied to patients with autoimmune disease history or systemic immunosuppression. The CDR3 runs to 13 residues. Germline assignment: CDR1 SGHRS and CDR2 YFSETQ. Between the trimmed V and J ends, which lost 0 bases and 0 bases, there was a span of 3 bases. The origin of this receptor is an adult with an advanced solid tumor such as melanoma, head and neck, liver or kidney cancer. Sequencing was performed on CD4+ or CD8+ T cells sorted from blood, taken in a trial of the OX40 agonist ivuxolimab. The rearrangement links TRBV5-1 to TRBJ1-2; D is undetermined. The CDR3 nucleotides are TGCGCCAGCAGCTTGGGTTCTAACTATGGCTACACCTTC. It codes for CASSLGSNYGYTF.